This record concerns one TCR beta chain sequence. These data come from a study of T cells after yellow fever vaccination. The CDR3 contains 13 residues. CDR1 is SGHDT and CDR2 is YYEEEE in the germline V gene. V shed 2 bases and J shed 2 bases, with 8 bases lying between them. One entry per CDR3 protein, called by TCRdb with MiXCR from the 5' RACE reads. The sample shows about 160,000 distinct CDR3 sequences, around 7.3% of them seen only once. The source material was CD4+ T cells sorted from PBMCs, sampled around 5 days after the first yellow fever vaccination. The origin of this receptor is a man aged 18 to 30 who received the YFV17D yellow fever vaccine. The chain joins TRBV5-6 to TRBJ2-7, with D hard to call. Written as DNA, the CDR3 is TGTGCCAGCAGCTTCGGGCTCCCCTACGAGCAGTACTTC. This encodes CASSFGLPYEQYF. Based on the CDR3 plus reference TRBV5-6 and TRBJ2-7, the full variable domain is DAGVTQSPTHLIKTRGQQVTLRCSPKSGHDTVSWYQQALGQGPQFIFQYYEEEERQRGNFPDRFSGHQFPNYSSELNVNALLLGDSALYLCASSFGLPYEQYFGPGTRLTVT.